A single sample gave rise to the 21 T cell receptor beta chains below, sequenced in a study of cytomegalovirus exposure and HLA in healthy donors. PCR employed 60 Vbeta and 13 Jbeta primers. The protocol was immunoSEQ multiplex PCR, while the TCRdb copy is restricted to in-frame clones and leaves out a portion. The sample lists about 160,000 clones, 82% occurring once. The source material was PBMCs. These receptors all stem from a girl between 10 and 17 years old in good health and CMV-seropositive.

The genes are TRBV28 and TRBJ1-4, with a possible D match to TRBD1 (5 bases). Trimming left V 7 bases short and J 6 bases short, with 21 bases between. The CDR3 runs 16 residues. CDR1 MDHEN and CDR2 SYDVKM come from the germline V gene. CDR3 nucleotide sequence: TGTGCCAGCACCTTCAAAGGGCTGGGGGGGGATGAAAAACTGTTTTTT. It specifies CASTFKGLGGDEKLFF.

The chain recombines TRBV5-6 with TRBJ1-2; 8 bases agree with TRBD1. Germline CDR1 is SGHDT and CDR2 is YYEEEE. The CDR3 contains 16 residues. V lost 1 base, J lost 2 bases, and 7 bases stayed unmatched. CDR3 in amino acids: CASSLWPGGGNYGYTF. DNA of the CDR3: TGTGCCAGCAGCTTGTGGCCAGGGGGCGGAAACTATGGCTACACCTTC.

The chain links TRBV5-1 to TRBJ1-4, with 8 bases matching TRBD1. Germline-derived CDR1 and CDR2 are SGHRS and YFSETQ. CDR3 length: 14 residues. V was clipped by 4 bases and J by 5 bases; unmatched bases: 4. In nucleotides, the CDR3 is TGCGCCAGCAGCCTGGGACAGGAGAATGAAAAACTGTTTTTT. It translates to CASSLGQENEKLFF. Looking up the rest from reference TRBV5-1 and TRBJ1-4 gives the full variable domain: KAGVTQTPRYLIKTRGQQVTLSCSPISGHRSVSWYQQTPGQGLQFLFEYFSETQRNKGNFPGRFSGRQFSNSRSEMNVSTLELGDSALYLCASSLGQENEKLFFGSGTQLSVL.

The chain uses TRBV28 and TRBJ1-1, with D unclear. Trimming took 6 bases from V and 4 from J, leaving 9 bases between them. CDR1 and CDR2 from the germline V gene are MDHEN and SYDVKM. CDR3 length: 12 residues. The CDR3 loop is CASRTAGTEAFF. The CDR3 DNA follows: TGTGCCAGCAGGACGGCGGGCACTGAAGCTTTCTTT.

This chain uses TRBV6-5 with TRBJ1-2; 8 bases align to TRBD1. Trimming removed 10 bases from V and 3 bases from J; junction bases left unmatched: 10. This CDR3 region has 14 residues. The germline CDR1 and CDR2 sequences are MNHEY and SVGAGI. The CDR3 sequence is CAIRGQGIDYGYTF. In DNA form, the CDR3 reads TGTGCCATCCGAGGACAGGGAATTGACTATGGCTACACCTTC.

This rearrangement joins TRBV19 to TRBJ2-2; 9 bases agree with TRBD2. CDR1 is LNHDA, CDR2 SQIVND, per germline (reference sequence). The J segment lost 6 bases and the V segment lost 7 bases, leaving 12 bases of the junction unmatched. The CDR3 contains 16 residues. CDR3 sequence (DNA): TGTGCCAGTACCCCAACCGATAGCGGGAGTTCCGGGGAGCTGTTTTTT. Translating it yields CASTPTDSGSSGELFF.

The chain couples TRBV7-3 to TRBJ2-7, with 7 bases identical to TRBD2. The germline CDR1 and CDR2 sequences are SGHTA and FQGTGA. The V and J ends lost 1 base and 3 bases, in that order; junction bases with no gene match: 6. This CDR3 contains 15 residues. CDR3 nucleotides: TGTGCCAGCAGCTTAATGGCGGGAGACGGCTACGAGCAGTACTTC. It codes for CASSLMAGDGYEQYF. Full variable domain (outside the CDR3, taken from reference TRBV7-3 and TRBJ2-7): GAGVSQTPSNKVTEKGKYVELRCDPISGHTALYWYRQSLGQGPEFLIYFQGTGAADDSGLPNDRFFAVRPEGSVSTLKIQRTERGDSAVYLCASSLMAGDGYEQYFGPGTRLTVT.

The chain couples TRBV7-8 to TRBJ2-7, with 7 bases that match TRBD2. The germline V gene encodes CDR1 SGHVS and CDR2 FQNEAQ. After removal of 9 bases from V and 0 bases from J, the junction contained 8 bases not matched to a gene. The CDR3 extends over 14 amino acids. The CDR3 is CASGGRDTSYEQYF. Written as DNA, the CDR3 is TGTGCCAGTGGCGGGAGAGACACCTCCTACGAGCAGTACTTC.

This chain connects TRBV9 to TRBJ2-2; TRBD1 matches at 12 bases. Germline CDR1 and CDR2: SGDLS and YYNGEE. The CDR3 loop spans 19 amino acids. The J segment lost 6 bases and the V segment lost 0 bases, leaving 12 bases of the junction unmatched. The CDR3 DNA follows: TGTGCCAGCAGCGTAGTTGCCCCCCGGGACAGGGGGCTAGCCGGGGAGCTGTTTTTT. It yields the protein CASSVVAPRDRGLAGELFF.

The chain links TRBV30 to TRBJ2-7, with a weak D call TRBD1 (6 bases). Trimming removed 3 bases at V and 7 bases at J, with 10 bases between. Germline lookup yields CDR1 GTSNPN and CDR2 SVGIG (reference sequence). There are 11 residues in the CDR3. Here the CDR3 reads CAWSPGEEQYF. In nucleotides, the CDR3 is TGTGCCTGGAGCCCAGGGGAGGAGCAGTACTTC.

V usage is TRBV5-1 and J usage is TRBJ2-7; D possibly corresponds to TRBD2 (5 bases). Trimming pared 4 bases from V and 2 bases from J, leaving 13 bases between. Germline assignment: CDR1 SGHRS and CDR2 YFSETQ. The CDR3 spans 14 residues. The CDR3 is CASSVQGRPYEQYF. The CDR3 DNA reads TGCGCCAGCAGCGTACAAGGGAGACCCTACGAGCAGTACTTC.

The CDR3 sequence: CATSRRKIDGYTF. The CDR3 coding sequence is TGTGCCACCTCACGCAGGAAAATCGATGGCTACACCTTC. The chain joins TRBV6-5 to TRBJ1-2; D gene ambiguous. The V and J ends lost 10 bases and 6 bases respectively, with 18 bases between them. Germline loops: CDR1 MNHEY, CDR2 SVGAGI. The CDR3 runs to 13 residues.

This sequence joins TRBV7-9 and TRBJ2-7, with 9 bases lining up with TRBD2. Germline values: CDR1 SEHNR, CDR2 FQNEAQ (reference sequence). Trimming removed 5 bases from V and 3 bases from J; junction bases left unmatched: 5. The CDR3 is 14 amino acids. The CDR3 loop reads CASSPQRGVYEQYF. The CDR3 region has the DNA TGTGCCAGCAGCCCTCAGCGGGGGGTCTACGAGCAGTACTTC.

The chain carries TRBV7-2 and TRBJ2-1; 13 positions match TRBD2. V gave up 4 bases and J gave up 4 bases; unmatched junction bases: 4. The CDR3 consists of 16 residues. Germline CDR1 and CDR2: SGHTA and FQGNSA. This CDR3 is CASSYGLAGVYNEQFF. Here the CDR3 DNA reads TGTGCCAGCAGCTACGGACTAGCGGGGGTATACAATGAGCAGTTCTTC.

This clone was seen once. This chain joins TRBV11-1 and TRBJ1-2, with 7 nucleotides matching TRBD1. Unmatched junction bases numbered 6, after V lost 0 bases and J lost 8 bases. This CDR3 comprises 14 residues. CDR1 SGHAT and CDR2 FQDESV come from the germline V gene (reference sequence). DNA for the CDR3: TGTGCCAGCAGCTTAGCTGGGACAGACAGCGGCTACACCTTC. Protein sequence: CASSLAGTDSGYTF.

The J gene is TRBJ1-1, the V gene TRBV19; D perhaps matches TRBD1 (5 bases). Trimming pared 4 bases from V and 7 bases from J, leaving 10 bases between. The CDR3 length is 12 residues. The V gene's germline CDR1 is LNHDA and CDR2 SQIVND (reference sequence). The CDR3 sequence is CASSSPQVEAFF. For the CDR3, the DNA is TGTGCCAGTAGTAGTCCACAGGTTGAAGCTTTCTTT.

In this sample, this clone turned up a few times. The V and J genes are TRBV19 and TRBJ1-1, with 9 bases fitting TRBD1. Germline CDR1 LNHDA, CDR2 SQIVND (reference sequence). CDR3 length: 13 residues. The junction had 5 bases not matched to a gene; V was cut back by 6 bases and J by 6 bases. The CDR3 reads CASRWDRDAEAFF. CDR3 coding DNA: TGTGCCAGTAGGTGGGACAGGGACGCTGAAGCTTTCTTT.

V is TRBV25-1 and J is TRBJ1-1; D perhaps matches TRBD1 (6 bases). In germline, CDR1 is MGHDK, CDR2 SYGVNS. This CDR3 is built from 14 residues. Trimming removed 3 bases from V and 4 bases from J, with 12 bases in between. The CDR3 sequence: CASSEDGGPTEAFF. The CDR3 DNA is TGTGCCAGCAGTGAGGACGGGGGGCCCACTGAAGCTTTCTTT.

CDR3 loop: CSVGVNRGPGYTF. For the CDR3, the DNA is TGCAGCGTCGGGGTCAATCGGGGTCCAGGCTACACCTTC. The rearrangement uses TRBV29-1 and TRBJ1-2; D gene ambiguous. The CDR3 length is 13 residues. Germline-derived CDR1 and CDR2 are SQVTM and ANQGSEA. Trimming shortened V by 6 bases and J by 8 bases, and 19 bases separated the two germline ends.

The chain uses TRBV6-6 and TRBJ1-3, with 8 bases aligning to TRBD1. From germline, CDR1 is MNHNY and CDR2 SVGAGI (reference sequence). The CDR3 extends over 14 amino acids. J lost 2 bases, V lost 6 bases, and 3 bases had no gene match. The CDR3 nucleotides read TGTGCCAGCAGGAGGACAGGGACTGGAAACACCATATATTTT. It translates to CASRRTGTGNTIYF.

This chain uses TRBV2 with TRBJ2-1; 8 bases fit TRBD2. The trim removed 3 bases at V and 1 base at J, leaving 2 bases unmatched. Per germline, CDR1 SNHLY and CDR2 FYNNEI. This CDR3 comprises 15 residues. CDR3 sequence reads: CASSELAGSYNEQFF. In DNA, the CDR3 is TGTGCCAGCAGTGAGCTAGCGGGTTCCTACAATGAGCAGTTCTTC.